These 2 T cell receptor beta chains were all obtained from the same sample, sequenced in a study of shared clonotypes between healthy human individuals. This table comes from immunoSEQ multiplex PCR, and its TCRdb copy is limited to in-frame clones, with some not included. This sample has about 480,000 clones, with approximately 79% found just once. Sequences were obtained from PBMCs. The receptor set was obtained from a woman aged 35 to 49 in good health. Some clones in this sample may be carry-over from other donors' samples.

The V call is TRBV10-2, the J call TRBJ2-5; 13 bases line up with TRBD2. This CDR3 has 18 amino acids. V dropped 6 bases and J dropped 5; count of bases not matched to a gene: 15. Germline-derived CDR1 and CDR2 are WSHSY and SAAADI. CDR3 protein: CASRDPGLAGVEGETQYF. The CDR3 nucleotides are TGCGCCAGCAGAGACCCCGGACTAGCGGGAGTGGAGGGGGAGACCCAGTACTTC.

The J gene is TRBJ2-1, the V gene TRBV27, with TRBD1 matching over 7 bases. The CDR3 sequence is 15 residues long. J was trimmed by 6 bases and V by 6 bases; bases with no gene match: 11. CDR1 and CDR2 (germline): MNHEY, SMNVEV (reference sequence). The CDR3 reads CASRPEGQWGNEQFF. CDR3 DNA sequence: TGTGCCAGCAGGCCTGAGGGACAGTGGGGCAATGAGCAGTTCTTC.